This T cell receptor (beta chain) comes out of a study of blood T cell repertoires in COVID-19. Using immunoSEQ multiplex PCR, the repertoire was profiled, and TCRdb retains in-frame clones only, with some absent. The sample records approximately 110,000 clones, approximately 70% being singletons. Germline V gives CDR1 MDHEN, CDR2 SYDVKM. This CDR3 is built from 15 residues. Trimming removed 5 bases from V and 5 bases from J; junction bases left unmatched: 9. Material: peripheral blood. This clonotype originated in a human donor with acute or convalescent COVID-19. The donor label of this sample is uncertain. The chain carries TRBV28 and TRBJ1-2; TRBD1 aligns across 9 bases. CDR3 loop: CASSPPDRGLYGYTF. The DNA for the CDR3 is TGTGCCAGCAGTCCCCCGGACAGGGGATTGTATGGCTACACCTTC.